The clone carrying this T cell receptor beta chain was counted at least ten times. This sample stems from a study of T-cell reconstitution after alpha-beta-depleted transplantation in children. Unique molecular identifiers tagged the TCRbeta library. One entry per CDR3 protein results from TCRdb running MiXCR on the PCR reads. The sample holds about 260,000 distinct CDR3 sequences; 11% are singletons and the top ten take around 24%. The V gene lost 5 bases and the J gene lost 3 bases, with 23 bases spanning the gap. CDR1 is LNHDA and CDR2 is SQIVND in the germline V gene (reference sequence). The CDR3 covers 18 residues.

The receptor comes from a male patient aged 2 to 10 who had a stem cell transplant for chronic granulomatous disease, so the T cells may come from the graft donor. The sequences come from peripheral blood, collected 180 days after TCRalphabeta/CD19-depleted stem cell transplant. This chain uses TRBV19 with TRBJ1-5; tentatively, D is TRBD1 (6 bases). CDR3 DNA sequence: TGTGCCAGTAGTCCGAGATTCCCCGGGACATTGAACAATCAGCCCCAGCATTTT. It is translated as CASSPRFPGTLNNQPQHF.